This TCR beta chain is from a study of monozygotic twins with cystic fibrosis. The CDR3 contains 15 residues. With V trimmed by 3 bases and J by 5 bases, 12 bases remained unmatched. Germline V gene sequence: CDR1 GTSNPN, CDR2 SVGIG (reference sequence). The data were produced by immunoSEQ multiplex PCR, yet TCRdb's version contains in-frame clones alone and is incomplete. The repertoire has around 10,000 clones, approximately 99.4% of them found once; the top ten carry roughly 0.4%. The gene calls are TRBV30 and TRBJ1-1, with 7 bases fitting TRBD1. This receptor was obtained from a man aged 18 to 30 with cystic fibrosis. Sequencing used blood. The CDR3 protein is CAWSGTAPRRTEAFF. CDR3 DNA sequence: TGTGCCTGGAGCGGGACAGCCCCAAGACGGACTGAAGCTTTCTTT.